This T cell receptor beta chain was profiled in a study of regulatory T cells in long-lasting Graves disease. Sample time point: persistent/refractory GD, antithyroid drugs over 5 years with positive TRAb. With RNA extracted from PBMCs as input, the TCR library was made. A volume of approximately 8.4 milliliters of peripheral blood was collected in EDTA tubes. Whole-study findings and limits: TRBV28, TRBJ1-2 and TRBJ2-5 were favored in persistent disease. Persistent Graves' disease cases displayed lower TCR diversity than newly diagnosed ones. Patients with persistent disease shared 2,741 public clonotypes, outpacing the approximately 920 shared by new patients.

At least ten counts were recorded for this clonotype. Antigen unknown. Through Arm-PCR of CDR3 regions and iRepertoire HTBI primers, TCR beta libraries were built. Via MiXCR, TCRdb re-called the multiplex PCR reads, giving one row per CDR3 protein. The sample consists of approximately 400,000 distinct CDR3 sequences, roughly a quarter of them appearing once. Germline V gene lookup returns CDR1 MDHEN and CDR2 SYDVKM. The CDR3 covers 13 residues. Deletions cut 7 bases from V and 4 bases from J, with 10 bases between. This clonotype was sampled from a female donor with Graves disease. The chain employs TRBV28 and TRBJ2-2; no clear D. Sequencing was performed on peripheral blood mononuclear cells (PBMCs), taken when the disease was refractory, from a patient treated with antithyroid drugs. CDR3 coding DNA: TGTGCCAGCACCTTGTGGGGCACCGGGGAGCTGTTTTTT. It yields the protein CASTLWGTGELFF. Full variable domain (outside the CDR3, taken from reference TRBV28 and TRBJ2-2): DVKVTQSSRYLVKRTGEKVFLECVQDMDHENMFWYRQDPGLGLRLIYFSYDVKMKEKGDIPEGYSVSREKKERFSLILESASTNQTSMYLCASTLWGTGELFFGEGSRLTVL.